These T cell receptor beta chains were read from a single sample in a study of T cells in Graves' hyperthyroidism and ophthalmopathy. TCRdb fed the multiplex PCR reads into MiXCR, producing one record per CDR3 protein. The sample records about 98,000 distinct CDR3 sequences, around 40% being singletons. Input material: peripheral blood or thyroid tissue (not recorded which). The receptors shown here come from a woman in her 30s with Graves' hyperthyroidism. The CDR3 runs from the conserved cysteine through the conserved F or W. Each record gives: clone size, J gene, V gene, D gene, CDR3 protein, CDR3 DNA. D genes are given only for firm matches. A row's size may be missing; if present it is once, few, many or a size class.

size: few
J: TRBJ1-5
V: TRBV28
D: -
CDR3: CASSLLARGQPQHF
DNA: TGTGCCAGCAGTTTATTAGCCAGGGGCCAGCCCCAGCATTTT

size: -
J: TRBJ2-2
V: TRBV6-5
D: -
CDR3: CASSYWGTGELFF
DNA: TGTGCCAGCAGTTACTGGGGGACCGGGGAGCTGTTTTTT

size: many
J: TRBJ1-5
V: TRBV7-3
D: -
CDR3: CASSPQGTSGSSDTQHF
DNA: TGTGCCAGCAGCCCGCAAGGGACTAGCGGGAGTAGTGATACGCAGCATTTT

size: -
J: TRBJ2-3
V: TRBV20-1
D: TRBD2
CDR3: CSASRSSGSNTDTQYF
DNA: TGCAGTGCTAGTCGGTCTAGCGGGAGTAACACAGATACGCAGTATTTT

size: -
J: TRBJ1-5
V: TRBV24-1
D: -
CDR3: CATSDSAGAPQPQHF
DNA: TGTGCCACCAGTGATTCGGCAGGCGCCCCTCAGCCCCAGCATTTT

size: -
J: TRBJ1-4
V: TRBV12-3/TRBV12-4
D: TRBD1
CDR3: CASSSTGVGEKLFF
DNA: TGTGCCAGCAGTTCCACAGGGGTTGGTGAAAAACTGTTTTTT

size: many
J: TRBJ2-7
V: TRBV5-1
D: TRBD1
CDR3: CASSWDSQVGSYEQYF
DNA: TGCGCCAGCAGCTGGGACAGCCAGGTGGGGTCCTACGAGCAGTACTTC

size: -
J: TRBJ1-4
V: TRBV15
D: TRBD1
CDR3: CATSRNRGWRGKLFF
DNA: TGTGCCACCAGCCGCAACAGGGGGTGGAGGGGAAAACTGTTTTTT

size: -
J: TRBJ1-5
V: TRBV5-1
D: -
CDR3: CASSSGDSSQPQHF
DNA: TGCGCCAGCAGCTCAGGGGATTCGAGTCAGCCCCAGCATTTT

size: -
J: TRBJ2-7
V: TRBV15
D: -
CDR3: CATSSGDNSYEQYF
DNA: TGTGCCACCAGCAGCGGGGACAACTCCTACGAGCAGTACTTC

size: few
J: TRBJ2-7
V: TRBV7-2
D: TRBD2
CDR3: CASSSLAGVNEQYF
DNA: TGTGCCAGCAGCTCACTAGCGGGAGTAAACGAGCAGTACTTC

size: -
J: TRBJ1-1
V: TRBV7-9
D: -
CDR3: CASSPRQSEAFF
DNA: TGTGCCAGCAGCCCGAGGCAGTCTGAAGCTTTCTTT

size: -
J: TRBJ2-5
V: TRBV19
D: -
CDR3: CASSRGVSGTMQETQYF
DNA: TGTGCCAGTAGTAGGGGTGTCAGCGGCACTATGCAAGAGACCCAGTACTTC

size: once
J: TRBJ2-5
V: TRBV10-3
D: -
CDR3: CAISELRAETQYF
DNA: TGTGCCATCAGTGAGCTAAGAGCCGAGACCCAGTACTTC

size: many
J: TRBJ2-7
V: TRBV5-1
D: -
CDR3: CASSLLSGTPYEQYF
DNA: TGCGCCAGCAGCTTATTGAGCGGTACACCCTACGAGCAGTACTTC

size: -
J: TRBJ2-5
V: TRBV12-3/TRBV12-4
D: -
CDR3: CASSYAWGVETQYF
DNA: TGTGCCAGCAGTTACGCTTGGGGGGTGGAGACCCAGTACTTC

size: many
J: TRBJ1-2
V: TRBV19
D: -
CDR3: CASSFFGGYTF
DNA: TGTGCCAGTTCCTTTTTTGGAGGCTACACCTTC

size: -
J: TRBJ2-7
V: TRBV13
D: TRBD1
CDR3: CASSRAGTGLERYEQYF
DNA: TGTGCCAGTTCGAGGGCAGGGACAGGGTTGGAGAGGTACGAGCAGTACTTC

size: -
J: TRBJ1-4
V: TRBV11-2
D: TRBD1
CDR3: CASGQGAVEKLFF
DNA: TGTGCCAGCGGACAGGGGGCCGTGGAAAAACTGTTTTTT

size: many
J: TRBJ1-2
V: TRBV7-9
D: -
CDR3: CASSRVGYGYTF
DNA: TGTGCCAGCAGCCGAGTCGGCTATGGCTACACCTTC

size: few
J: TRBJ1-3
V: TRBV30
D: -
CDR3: CAWSVVGAGNTIYF
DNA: TGTGCCTGGAGTGTGGTGGGGGCTGGAAACACCATATATTTT

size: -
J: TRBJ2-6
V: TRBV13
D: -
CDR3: CASSGQGANVLTF
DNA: TGTGCCAGCAGCGGACAGGGGGCCAACGTCCTGACTTTC

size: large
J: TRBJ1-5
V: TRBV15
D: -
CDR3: CATSRVNQPQHF
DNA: TGTGCCACCAGCAGAGTAAATCAGCCCCAGCATTTT

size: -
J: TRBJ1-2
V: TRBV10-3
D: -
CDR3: CASSAVRSSGGYTF
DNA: TGTGCCAGCTCAGCGGTGCGTTCCTCTGGGGGCTACACCTTC

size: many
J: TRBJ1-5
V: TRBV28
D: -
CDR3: CASSWTGSGQPQHF
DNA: TGTGCCAGCAGTTGGACCGGCTCGGGTCAGCCCCAGCATTTT

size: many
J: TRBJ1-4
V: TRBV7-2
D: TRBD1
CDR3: CASSLVGQGRKLFF
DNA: TGTGCCAGCAGCTTAGTAGGACAGGGACGAAAACTGTTTTTT